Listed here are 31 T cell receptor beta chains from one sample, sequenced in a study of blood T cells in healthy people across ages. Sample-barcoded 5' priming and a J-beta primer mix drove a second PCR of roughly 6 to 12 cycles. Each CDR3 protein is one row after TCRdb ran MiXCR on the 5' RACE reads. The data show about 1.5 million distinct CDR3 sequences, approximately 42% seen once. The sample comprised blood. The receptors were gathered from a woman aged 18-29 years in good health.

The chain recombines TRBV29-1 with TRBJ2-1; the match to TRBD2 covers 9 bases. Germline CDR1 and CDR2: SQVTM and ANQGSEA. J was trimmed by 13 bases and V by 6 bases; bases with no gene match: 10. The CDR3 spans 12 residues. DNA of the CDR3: TGCAGCGTCGAGACTAGCGGAGAGACCCAGTTCTTC. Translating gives CSVETSGETQFF.

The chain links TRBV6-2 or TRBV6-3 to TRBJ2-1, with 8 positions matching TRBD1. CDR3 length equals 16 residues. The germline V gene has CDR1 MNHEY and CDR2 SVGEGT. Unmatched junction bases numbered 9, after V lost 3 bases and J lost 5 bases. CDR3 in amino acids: CASSYTPGGADNEQFF. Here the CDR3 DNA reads TGTGCCAGCAGTTATACCCCAGGGGGCGCAGACAATGAGCAGTTCTTC.

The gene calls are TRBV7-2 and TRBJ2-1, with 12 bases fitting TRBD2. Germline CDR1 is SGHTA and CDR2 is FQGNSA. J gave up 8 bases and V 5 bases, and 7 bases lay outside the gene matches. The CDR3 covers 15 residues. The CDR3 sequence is CASSNLGLAGYEQFF. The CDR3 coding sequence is TGTGCCAGCAGCAACCTCGGACTAGCGGGATATGAGCAGTTCTTC.

The DNA of the CDR3 is TGCAGTGCTAGAGAACTTACCACGGGACGATACGATCAGCCCCAGCATTTT. This gives the protein CSARELTTGRYDQPQHF. The rearrangement links TRBV20-1 to TRBJ1-5, with D maybe TRBD1 (5 bases). V shed 0 bases and J shed 5 bases, with 20 bases lying between them. Germline-derived CDR1 and CDR2 are DFQATT and SNEGSKA (reference sequence). The CDR3 covers 17 residues.

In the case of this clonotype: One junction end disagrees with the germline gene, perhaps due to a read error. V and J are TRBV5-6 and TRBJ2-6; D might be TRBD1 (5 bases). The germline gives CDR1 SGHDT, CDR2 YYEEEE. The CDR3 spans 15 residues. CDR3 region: CASSLGLSGANVPTF. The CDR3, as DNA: TGTGCCAGCAGCTTGGGTCTCTCTGGGGCCAACGTCCCGACTTTC. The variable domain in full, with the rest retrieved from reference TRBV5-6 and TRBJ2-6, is DAGVTQSPTHLIKTRGQQVTLRCSPKSGHDTVSWYQQALGQGPQFIFQYYEEEERQRGNFPDRFSGHQFPNYSSELNVNALLLGDSALYLCASSLGLSGANVPTFGAGSRLTVL.

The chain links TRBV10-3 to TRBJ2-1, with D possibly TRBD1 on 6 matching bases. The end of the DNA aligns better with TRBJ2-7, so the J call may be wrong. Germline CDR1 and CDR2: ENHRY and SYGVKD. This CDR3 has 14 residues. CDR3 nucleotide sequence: TGTGCCATCAGTGAACAGGGCCGAACCTACGAGCAGTACTTC. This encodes CAISEQGRTYEQYF.

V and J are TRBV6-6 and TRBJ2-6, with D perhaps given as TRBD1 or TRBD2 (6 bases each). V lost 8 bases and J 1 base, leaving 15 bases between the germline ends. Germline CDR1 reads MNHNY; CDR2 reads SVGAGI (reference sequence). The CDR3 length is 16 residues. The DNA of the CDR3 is TGTGCCAGCCTTTCCCGGGGGCTTTCTGGGGCCAACGTCCTGACTTTC. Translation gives CASLSRGLSGANVLTF.

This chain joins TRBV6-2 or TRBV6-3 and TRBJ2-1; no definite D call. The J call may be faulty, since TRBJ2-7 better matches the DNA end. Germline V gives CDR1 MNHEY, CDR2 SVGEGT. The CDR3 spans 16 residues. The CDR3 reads CASRTDFSSFYNEQYF. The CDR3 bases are TGTGCCAGCAGAACCGACTTTTCCTCCTTTTACAATGAGCAGTACTTC.

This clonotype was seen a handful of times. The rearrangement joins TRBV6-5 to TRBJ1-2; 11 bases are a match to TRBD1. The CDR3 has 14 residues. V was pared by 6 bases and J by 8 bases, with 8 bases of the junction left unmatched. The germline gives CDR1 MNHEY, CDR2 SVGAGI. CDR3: CASSFGTGGGGYTF. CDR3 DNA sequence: TGTGCCAGCAGCTTCGGGACAGGGGGAGGCGGCTACACCTTC.

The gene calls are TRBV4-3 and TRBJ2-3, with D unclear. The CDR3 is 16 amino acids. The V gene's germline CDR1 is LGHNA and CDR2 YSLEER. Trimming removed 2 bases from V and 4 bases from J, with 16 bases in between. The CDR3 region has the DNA TGCGCCAGCAGCCAAAGCCGGGCTAGTACTGCAGATACGCAGTATTTT. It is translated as CASSQSRASTADTQYF.

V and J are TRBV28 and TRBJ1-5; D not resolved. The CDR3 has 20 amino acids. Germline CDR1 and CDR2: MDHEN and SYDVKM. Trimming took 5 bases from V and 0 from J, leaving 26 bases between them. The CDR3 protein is CASSKWEYKTWRVSNQPQHF. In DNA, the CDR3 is TGTGCCAGCAGTAAATGGGAGTATAAGACTTGGAGAGTTAGCAATCAGCCCCAGCATTTT. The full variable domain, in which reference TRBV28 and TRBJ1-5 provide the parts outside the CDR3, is DVKVTQSSRYLVKRTGEKVFLECVQDMDHENMFWYRQDPGLGLRLIYFSYDVKMKEKGDIPEGYSVSREKKERFSLILESASTNQTSMYLCASSKWEYKTWRVSNQPQHFGDGTRLSIL.

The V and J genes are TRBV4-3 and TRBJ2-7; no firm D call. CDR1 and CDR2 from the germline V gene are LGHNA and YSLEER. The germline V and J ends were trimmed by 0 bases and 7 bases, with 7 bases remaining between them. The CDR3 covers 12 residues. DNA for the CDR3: TGCGCCAGCAGCCAAGACCACAATGAGCAGTACTTC. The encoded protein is CASSQDHNEQYF.

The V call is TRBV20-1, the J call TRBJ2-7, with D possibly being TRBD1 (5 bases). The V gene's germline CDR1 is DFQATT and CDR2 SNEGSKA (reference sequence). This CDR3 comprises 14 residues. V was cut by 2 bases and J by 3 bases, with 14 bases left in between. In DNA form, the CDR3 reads TGCAGTGCTAGATCTCCAGCAGGGAACTACGAGCAGTACTTC. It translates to CSARSPAGNYEQYF.

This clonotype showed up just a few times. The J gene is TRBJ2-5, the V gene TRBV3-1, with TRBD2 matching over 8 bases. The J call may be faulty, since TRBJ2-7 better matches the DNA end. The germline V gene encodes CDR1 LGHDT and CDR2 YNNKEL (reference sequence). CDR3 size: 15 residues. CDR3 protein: CASTTRGAGVDEQYF. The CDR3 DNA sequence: TGTGCCAGCACCACAAGAGGAGCGGGAGTAGACGAGCAGTACTTC.

As DNA, the CDR3 is TGTGCCAGCAGCGGAAACCCTAGCGGGGGTTATTCCTACAATGAGCAGTTCTTC. This encodes CASSGNPSGGYSYNEQFF. The gene calls are TRBV9 and TRBJ2-1, with 10 bases that match TRBD2. The CDR3 extends over 18 amino acids. J gave up 1 base and V 3 bases, and 10 bases lay outside the gene matches. Per germline, CDR1 SGDLS and CDR2 YYNGEE.

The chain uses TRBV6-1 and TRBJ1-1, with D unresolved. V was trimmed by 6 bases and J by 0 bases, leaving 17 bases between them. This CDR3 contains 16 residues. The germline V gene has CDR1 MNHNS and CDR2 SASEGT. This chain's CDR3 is CASSLGRAQMNTEAFF. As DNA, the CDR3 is TGTGCCAGCAGCCTTGGGAGGGCCCAAATGAACACTGAAGCTTTCTTT.

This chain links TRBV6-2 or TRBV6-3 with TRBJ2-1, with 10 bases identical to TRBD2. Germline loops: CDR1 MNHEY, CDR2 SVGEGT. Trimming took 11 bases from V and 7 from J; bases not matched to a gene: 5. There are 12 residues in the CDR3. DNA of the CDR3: TGTGCCGCAAGCGGGAGGGATAATGAGCAGTTCTTC. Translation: CAASGRDNEQFF.

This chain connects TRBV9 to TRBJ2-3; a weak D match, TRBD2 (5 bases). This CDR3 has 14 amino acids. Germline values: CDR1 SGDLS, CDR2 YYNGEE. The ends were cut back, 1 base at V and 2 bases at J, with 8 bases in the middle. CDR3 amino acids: CASSVIGNTDTQYF. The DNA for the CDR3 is TGTGCCAGCAGCGTAATCGGGAACACAGATACGCAGTATTTT.

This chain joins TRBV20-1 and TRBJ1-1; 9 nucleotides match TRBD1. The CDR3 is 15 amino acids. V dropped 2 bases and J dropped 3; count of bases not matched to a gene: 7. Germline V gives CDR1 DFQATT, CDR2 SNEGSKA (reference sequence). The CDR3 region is CSARSTGGGDTEAFF. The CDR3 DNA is TGCAGTGCTAGAAGCACAGGGGGCGGGGACACTGAAGCTTTCTTT.

The CDR3 nucleotides are TGTGCCAGCAGTCTCTGGGGTGCGGGGACAGAGACCCAGTACTTC. Translating gives CASSLWGAGTETQYF. V gene TRBV12-3 or TRBV12-4 combines with J gene TRBJ2-5, with a weak D call TRBD2 (6 bases). The CDR3 sequence is 15 residues long. Trimming pared 5 bases from V and 4 bases from J, leaving 17 bases between.

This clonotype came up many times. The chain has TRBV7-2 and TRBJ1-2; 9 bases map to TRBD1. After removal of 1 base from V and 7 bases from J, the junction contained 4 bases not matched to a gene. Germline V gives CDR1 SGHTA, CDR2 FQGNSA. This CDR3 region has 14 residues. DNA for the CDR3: TGTGCCAGCAGCTTAGTGGGACAGGGATCTGGCTACACCTTC. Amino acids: CASSLVGQGSGYTF.

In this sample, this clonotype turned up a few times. CDR3 coding DNA: TGCGCCAGCAGCCATTACCCCCCGGGAGGGGGAGACTATGGCTACACCTTC. Amino acid sequence: CASSHYPPGGGDYGYTF. This sequence joins TRBV4-3 and TRBJ1-2, with TRBD1 as a possible D gene (6 bases). Trimming left V 3 bases short and J 3 bases short, with 20 bases between. The CDR3 runs 17 residues. CDR1 is LGHNA and CDR2 is YSLEER in the germline V gene.

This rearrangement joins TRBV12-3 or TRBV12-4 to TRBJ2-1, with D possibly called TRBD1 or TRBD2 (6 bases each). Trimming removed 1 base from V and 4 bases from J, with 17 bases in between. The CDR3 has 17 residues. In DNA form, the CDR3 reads TGTGCCAGCAGTTTAGGGGTGGGCGGGACATCATACAATGAGCAGTTCTTC. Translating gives CASSLGVGGTSYNEQFF.

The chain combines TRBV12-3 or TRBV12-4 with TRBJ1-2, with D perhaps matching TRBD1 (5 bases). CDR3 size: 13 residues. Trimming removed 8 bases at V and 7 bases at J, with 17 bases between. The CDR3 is CASRDRISFGYTF. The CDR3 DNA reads TGTGCCAGCCGGGACCGAATTAGTTTTGGCTACACCTTC.

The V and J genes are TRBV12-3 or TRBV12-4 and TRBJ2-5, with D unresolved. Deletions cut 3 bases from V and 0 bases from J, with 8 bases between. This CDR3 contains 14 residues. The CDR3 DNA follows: TGTGCCAGCAGTTTCTCGTGGGACCAAGAGACCCAGTACTTC. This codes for CASSFSWDQETQYF.

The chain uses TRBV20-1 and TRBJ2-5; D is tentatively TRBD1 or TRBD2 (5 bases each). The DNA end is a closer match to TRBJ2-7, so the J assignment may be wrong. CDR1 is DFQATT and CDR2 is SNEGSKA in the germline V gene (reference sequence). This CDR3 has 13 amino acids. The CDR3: CSARVGTFYEQYF. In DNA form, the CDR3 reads TGCAGTGCTAGAGTTGGGACCTTCTACGAGCAGTACTTC.

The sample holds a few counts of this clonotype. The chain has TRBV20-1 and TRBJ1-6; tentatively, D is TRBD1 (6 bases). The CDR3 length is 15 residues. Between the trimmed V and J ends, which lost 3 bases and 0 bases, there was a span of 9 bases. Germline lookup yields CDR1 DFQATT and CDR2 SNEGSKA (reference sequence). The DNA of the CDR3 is TGCAGTGCTAGGACAGGCGACTCCTATAATTCACCCCTCCACTTT. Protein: CSARTGDSYNSPLHF.

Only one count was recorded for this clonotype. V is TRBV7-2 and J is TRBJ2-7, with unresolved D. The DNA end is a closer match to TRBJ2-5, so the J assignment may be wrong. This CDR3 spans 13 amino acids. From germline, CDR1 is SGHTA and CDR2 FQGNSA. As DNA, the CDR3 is TGTGCCAGCAGCTTCGGTAAAGGGGAGACCCAGTACTTC. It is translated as CASSFGKGETQYF.

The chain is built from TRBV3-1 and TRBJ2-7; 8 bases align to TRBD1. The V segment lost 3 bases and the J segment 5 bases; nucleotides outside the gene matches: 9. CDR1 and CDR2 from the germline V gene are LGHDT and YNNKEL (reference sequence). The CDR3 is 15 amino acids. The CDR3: CASSQSETGVNEQYF. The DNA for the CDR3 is TGTGCCAGCAGCCAGTCCGAGACAGGGGTTAACGAGCAGTACTTC.

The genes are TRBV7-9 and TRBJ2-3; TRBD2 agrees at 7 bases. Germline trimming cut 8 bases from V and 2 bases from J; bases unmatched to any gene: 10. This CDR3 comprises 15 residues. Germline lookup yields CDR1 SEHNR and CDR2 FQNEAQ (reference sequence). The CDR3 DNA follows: TGTGCCAGCGCCTCCCCCGCGGGAGTCACAGATACGCAGTATTTT. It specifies CASASPAGVTDTQYF.

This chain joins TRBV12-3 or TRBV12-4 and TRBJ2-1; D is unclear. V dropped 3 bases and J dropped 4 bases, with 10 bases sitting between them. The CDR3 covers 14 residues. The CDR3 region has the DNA TGTGCCAGCAGTTTCTCGTGGAATTACAATGAGCAGTTCTTC. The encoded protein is CASSFSWNYNEQFF.